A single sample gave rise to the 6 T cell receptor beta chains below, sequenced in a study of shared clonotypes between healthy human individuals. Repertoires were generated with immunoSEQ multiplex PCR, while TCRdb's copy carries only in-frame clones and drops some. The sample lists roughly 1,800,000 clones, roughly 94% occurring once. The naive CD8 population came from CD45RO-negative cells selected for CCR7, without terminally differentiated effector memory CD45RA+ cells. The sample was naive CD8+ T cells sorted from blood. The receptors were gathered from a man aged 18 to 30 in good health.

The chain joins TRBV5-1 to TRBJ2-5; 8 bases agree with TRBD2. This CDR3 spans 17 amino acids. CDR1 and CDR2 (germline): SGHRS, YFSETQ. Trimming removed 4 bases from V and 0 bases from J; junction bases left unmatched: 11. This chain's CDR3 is CASSASVTGGYQETQYF. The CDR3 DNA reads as TGCGCCAGCAGCGCTAGCGTTACGGGGGGGTACCAAGAGACCCAGTACTTC.

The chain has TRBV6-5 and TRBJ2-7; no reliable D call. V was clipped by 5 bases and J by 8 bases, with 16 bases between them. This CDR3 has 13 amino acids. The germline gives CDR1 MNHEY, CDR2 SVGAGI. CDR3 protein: CASSPTYKEQQYF. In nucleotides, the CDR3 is TGTGCCAGCAGTCCAACCTATAAGGAACAGCAGTACTTC.

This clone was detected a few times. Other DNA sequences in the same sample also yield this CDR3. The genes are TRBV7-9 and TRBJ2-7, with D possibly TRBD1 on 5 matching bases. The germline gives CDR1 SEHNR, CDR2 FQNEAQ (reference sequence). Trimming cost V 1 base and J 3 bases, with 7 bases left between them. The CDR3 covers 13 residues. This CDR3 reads CASSLGDSYEQYF. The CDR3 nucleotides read TGTGCCAGCAGCTTAGGTGACAGCTACGAGCAGTACTTC. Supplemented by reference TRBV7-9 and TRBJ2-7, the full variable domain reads DTGVSQNPRHKITKRGQNVTFRCDPISEHNRLYWYRQTLGQGPEFLTYFQNEAQLEKSRLLSDRFSAERPKGSFSTLEIQRTEQGDSAMYLCASSLGDSYEQYFGPGTRLTVT.

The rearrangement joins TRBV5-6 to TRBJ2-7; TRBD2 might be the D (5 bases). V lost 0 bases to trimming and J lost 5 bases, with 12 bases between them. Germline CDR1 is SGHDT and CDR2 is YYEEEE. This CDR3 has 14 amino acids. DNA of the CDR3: TGTGCCAGCAGCTTGGGAGGGTGGATCAACGAGCAGTACTTC. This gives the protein CASSLGGWINEQYF. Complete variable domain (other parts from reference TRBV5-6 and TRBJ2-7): DAGVTQSPTHLIKTRGQQVTLRCSPKSGHDTVSWYQQALGQGPQFIFQYYEEEERQRGNFPDRFSGHQFPNYSSELNVNALLLGDSALYLCASSLGGWINEQYFGPGTRLTVT.

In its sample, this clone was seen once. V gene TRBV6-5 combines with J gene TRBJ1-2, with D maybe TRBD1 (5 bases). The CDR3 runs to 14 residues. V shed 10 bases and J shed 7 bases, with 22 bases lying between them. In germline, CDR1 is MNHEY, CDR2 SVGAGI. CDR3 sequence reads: CATNRDLRGSGYTF. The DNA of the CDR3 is TGTGCCACCAACCGGGACCTCCGAGGCAGTGGCTACACCTTC.

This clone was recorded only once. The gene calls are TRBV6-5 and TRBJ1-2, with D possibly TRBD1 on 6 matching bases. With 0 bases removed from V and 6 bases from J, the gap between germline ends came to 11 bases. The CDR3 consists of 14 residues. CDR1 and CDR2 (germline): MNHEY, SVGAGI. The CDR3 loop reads CASSYSPQGDGYTF. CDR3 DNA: TGTGCCAGCAGTTACTCCCCACAGGGCGATGGCTACACCTTC.